In this sample, the clone carrying this T cell receptor beta chain turned up a few times. The antigen is undetermined. This sample was taken from a study of blood T cells in healthy people across ages. General study points: The lack of PBMC sorting stopped any conclusive naive versus antigen-experienced comparison. Strongly correlated with naive T cell percentage was TCR beta diversity. Roughly linear age-related decline in beta diversity appeared, significant by age about 40.

Between the trimmed V and J ends, which lost 6 bases and 6 bases, there was a span of 18 bases. The CDR3 spans 15 residues. Using a J-beta primer mix together with a sample-barcoded 5' primer, a second PCR was run for roughly 6 to 11 cycles. Every sample gave at least 2.5 million paired-end reads containing CDR3. Via MiXCR, TCRdb re-called the 5' RACE reads, giving one row per CDR3 protein. The sample has 800,000 to 950,000 distinct CDR3 sequences, about 37% seen once. Sequenced input: blood. This clonotype was sampled from a man aged 18 to 30 in good health. The chain recombines TRBV12-3 or TRBV12-4 with TRBJ1-5; maybe TRBD1 (5 bases). CDR3 sequence: CASRPFGGESQPQHF. Here the CDR3 DNA reads TGTGCCAGCAGGCCATTCGGGGGTGAAAGTCAGCCCCAGCATTTT.